The 19 T cell receptor beta chains below were found in one sample sequenced in a study of beta chain features in type 1 diabetes. Expressed TCRB transcripts were sequenced, since all the RNA that had been isolated was reverse transcribed. Produced via immunoSEQ multiplex PCR; TCRdb's table is partial and in-frame only. Here the sample spans 550,000 to 850,000 clones, 10% to 15% being singletons. Their cognate antigens are unknown. Study-level findings and limits: Shorter TCRB CDR3s, moderately but significantly so, marked every one of the four CD4+ subsets in Type 1 diabetes patients.

The sequencing input was naive CD4+ T cells from blood. The receptors were gathered from a man younger than 30 with type 1 diabetes.

This clone showed up just a few times. The genes are TRBV19 and TRBJ2-2; no clear D. This CDR3 comprises 12 residues. Germline-derived CDR1 and CDR2 are LNHDA and SQIVND (reference sequence). Trimming removed 4 bases from V and 2 bases from J, with 2 bases in between. The chain's CDR3 is CASSRNTGELFF. The CDR3 nucleotides are TGTGCCAGTAGTAGAAACACCGGGGAGCTGTTTTTT.

This clone turned up a few times. V usage is TRBV9 and J usage is TRBJ1-1; D remains unclear. CDR1 SGDLS and CDR2 YYNGEE come from the germline V gene. V was clipped by 3 bases and J by 1 base, with 1 base between them. This CDR3 has 11 residues. CDR3: CASSGNTEAFF. The CDR3 bases are TGTGCCAGCAGCGGGAACACTGAAGCTTTCTTT.

The chain has TRBV6-5 and TRBJ2-3, with D unclear. The V gene lost 0 bases and the J gene lost 4 bases, with 8 bases spanning the gap. The CDR3 is 14 residues long. Germline V gene lookup returns CDR1 MNHEY and CDR2 SVGAGI. Here the CDR3 reads CASSYSSMADTQYF. The CDR3 DNA reads as TGTGCCAGCAGTTACTCCTCGATGGCAGATACGCAGTATTTT.

The chain is built from TRBV5-4 and TRBJ2-7; unclear D gene. The length of the CDR3 is 11 residues. Deletions cut 1 base from V and 5 bases from J, with 4 bases between. Germline V gives CDR1 SGHNT, CDR2 YYREEE (reference sequence). CDR3: CASSLMNEQYF. DNA for the CDR3: TGTGCCAGCAGCTTGATGAACGAGCAGTACTTC.

V and J are TRBV30 and TRBJ1-1; the D gene is possibly TRBD1 (5 bases). Trimming shortened V by 6 bases and J by 3 bases, and 20 bases separated the two germline ends. Germline V gives CDR1 GTSNPN, CDR2 SVGIG (reference sequence). The CDR3 length is 15 residues. Here the CDR3 DNA reads TGTGCCTGTTTTTCCCGGAGGGGCTTGGACACTGAAGCTTTCTTT. This translates into CACFSRRGLDTEAFF.

This clone was seen more than once but under ten times. The rearrangement links TRBV7-2 to TRBJ2-4; D may match TRBD1 or TRBD2 (5 bases each). This CDR3 is 12 amino acids long. V lost 2 bases, J lost 16 bases, and 15 bases lay in between. Germline assignment: CDR1 SGHTA and CDR2 FQGNSA. Here the CDR3 reads CASSLSGRGFYF. CDR3 nucleotides: TGTGCCAGCAGCTTATCAGGGCGAGGGTTTTACTTC.

This chain connects TRBV5-1 to TRBJ1-3; 7 bases agree with TRBD1. V dropped 2 bases and J dropped 6; count of bases not matched to a gene: 2. Germline V gene data show CDR1 as SGHRS and CDR2 as YFSETQ. This CDR3 region has 13 residues. CDR3 amino acids: CASSFTGENTIYF. In DNA form, the CDR3 reads TGCGCCAGCAGCTTTACAGGGGAAAACACCATATATTTT.

This clone was observed a handful of times. V is TRBV2 and J is TRBJ1-6; 7 nucleotides match TRBD1. Germline V gene lookup returns CDR1 SNHLY and CDR2 FYNNEI. The length of the CDR3 is 18 residues. Germline trimming cut 1 base from V and 2 bases from J; bases unmatched to any gene: 8. CDR3 DNA sequence: TGTGCCAGCAGTGAAGGGCTCAGGGGGTCACCCTATAATTCACCCCTCCACTTT. Encoded protein: CASSEGLRGSPYNSPLHF.

This chain uses TRBV27 with TRBJ2-7; no clear D. Germline CDR1 reads MNHEY; CDR2 reads SMNVEV (reference sequence). The V and J ends lost 3 bases and 0 bases respectively, with 15 bases between them. The CDR3 spans 16 residues. CDR3 DNA sequence: TGTGCCAGCAGTTTCCCCCACCATTGTAGCTCCTACGAGCAGTACTTC. It encodes CASSFPHHCSSYEQYF.

This clone was seen more than once but under ten times. The chain links TRBV6-1 to TRBJ2-2; D is ambiguous. From germline, CDR1 is MNHNS and CDR2 SASEGT. The germline V and J ends were trimmed by 2 bases and 0 bases, with 10 bases remaining between them. The length of the CDR3 is 16 residues. The CDR3 loop is CASSEMPPANTGELFF. CDR3 sequence (DNA): TGTGCCAGCAGTGAAATGCCTCCCGCGAACACCGGGGAGCTGTTTTTT.

Only a few counts were recorded for this clone. The chain links TRBV30 to TRBJ1-1; no reliable D call. Germline CDR1 is GTSNPN and CDR2 is SVGIG (reference sequence). This CDR3 region has 13 residues. Trimming took 2 bases from V and 6 from J, leaving 13 bases between them. This CDR3 is CAWSKGGWAEAFF. CDR3 nucleotide sequence: TGTGCCTGGAGTAAGGGAGGGTGGGCTGAAGCTTTCTTT.

The rearrangement uses TRBV27 and TRBJ2-5; 8 bases map to TRBD2. The ends lost 3 bases at V and 2 bases at J; junction bases unmatched: 5. Per the germline V gene, CDR1 is MNHEY and CDR2 is SMNVEV (reference sequence). This CDR3 has 15 residues. The DNA of the CDR3 is TGTGCCAGCAGTTTTCTAGCGGGCTGGCAAGAGACCCAGTACTTC. It encodes CASSFLAGWQETQYF.

This rearrangement joins TRBV7-2 to TRBJ1-2, with D tentatively TRBD1 (6 bases). Germline values: CDR1 SGHTA, CDR2 FQGNSA. The CDR3 sequence is 13 residues long. V lost 6 bases and J 6 bases, leaving 14 bases between the germline ends. CDR3 coding DNA: TGTGCCAGCAGGTCCCCGGGGGGCCATGGCTACACCTTC. Its translation is CASRSPGGHGYTF.

This clone was recorded a few times. This chain connects TRBV11-1 to TRBJ2-7; D is uncertain. V lost 5 bases and J 3 bases, leaving 11 bases between the germline ends. The CDR3 spans 13 residues. Germline loops: CDR1 SGHAT, CDR2 FQDESV (reference sequence). The DNA of the CDR3 is TGTGCCAGCAGCCCAACACCGGACTACGAGCAGTACTTC. It encodes CASSPTPDYEQYF. Full variable domain (outside the CDR3, taken from reference TRBV11-1 and TRBJ2-7): EAEVAQSPRYKITEKSQAVAFWCDPISGHATLYWYRQILGQGPELLVQFQDESVVDDSQLPKDRFSAERLKGVDSTLKIQPAELGDSAMYLCASSPTPDYEQYFGPGTRLTVT.

This clone turned up a few times. The chain employs TRBV5-4 and TRBJ2-5; 8 nucleotides align to TRBD2. The CDR3 is 14 residues long. The junction had 6 bases not matched to a gene; V was cut back by 6 bases and J by 2 bases. Per germline, CDR1 SGHNT and CDR2 YYREEE (reference sequence). The CDR3 reads CASTVAGIQETQYF. The DNA of the CDR3 is TGTGCCAGCACCGTAGCGGGGATTCAAGAGACCCAGTACTTC.

The rearrangement joins TRBV5-1 to TRBJ2-3; 10 bases agree with TRBD2. CDR3 length: 16 residues. V trimming: 4 bases; J trimming: 3 bases; junction bases outside the gene matches: 8. Germline V gene sequence: CDR1 SGHRS, CDR2 YFSETQ. The CDR3 region is CASSLHLAGETDTQYF. In DNA, the CDR3 is TGCGCCAGCAGCCTACACCTAGCGGGGGAGACAGATACGCAGTATTTT.

This clone appeared a few times. The chain has TRBV13 and TRBJ2-7, with 7 bases aligning to TRBD1. The CDR3 spans 13 residues. After removal of 3 bases from V and 3 bases from J, the junction contained 2 bases not matched to a gene. The germline V gene encodes CDR1 PRHDT and CDR2 FYEKMQ (reference sequence). This chain's CDR3 is CASSLNRGYEQYF. CDR3 sequence (DNA): TGTGCCAGCAGCTTGAACAGGGGCTACGAGCAGTACTTC.

V is TRBV15 and J is TRBJ1-2; D possibly corresponds to TRBD1 (5 bases). Trimming cost V 0 bases and J 6 bases, with 8 bases left between them. Per germline, CDR1 LNHNV and CDR2 YYDKDF (reference sequence). This CDR3 is 13 amino acids long. CDR3 DNA sequence: TGTGCCACCAGCAGAGACCGGGGCCATGGCTACACCTTC. It yields the protein CATSRDRGHGYTF.

V and J are TRBV7-3 and TRBJ1-1; 7 bases align to TRBD1. V shed 4 bases, J shed 0 bases, and the junction held 5 bases outside the gene matches. The germline V gene encodes CDR1 SGHTA and CDR2 FQGTGA. The CDR3 runs 15 residues. The CDR3 coding sequence is TGTGCCAGCAGCTCCGCCGGGACAGTGAACACTGAAGCTTTCTTT. Translated: CASSSAGTVNTEAFF.